This T cell receptor beta chain was sequenced during a study of cytomegalovirus exposure and HLA in healthy donors. Per germline, CDR1 SGHDN and CDR2 FVKESK. The CDR3 consists of 17 residues. The V and J ends lost 3 bases and 3 bases, in that order; junction bases with no gene match: 5. The study ran its PCR with 60 Vbeta and 13 Jbeta primers. Sequencing used immunoSEQ multiplex PCR; TCRdb keeps in-frame clones, though not all of them. The sample gives approximately 160,000 clones, roughly four fifths of which show up once; about 1.6% is in the top ten. The sequenced sample was PBMCs. This sequence was found in a middle-aged man in good health and CMV-seronegative. This chain uses TRBV14 with TRBJ2-6; 10 bases match TRBD1. The CDR3 reads CASSHLRTGGGANVLTF. The DNA for the CDR3 is TGTGCCAGCAGCCATTTGAGGACAGGGGGTGGGGCCAACGTCCTGACTTTC. The complete variable domain, with remaining parts taken from reference TRBV14 and TRBJ2-6, reads EAGVTQFPSHSVIEKGQTVTLRCDPISGHDNLYWYRRVMGKEIKFLLHFVKESKQDESGMPNNRFLAERTGGTYSTLKVQPAELEDSGVYFCASSHLRTGGGANVLTFGAGSRLTVL.